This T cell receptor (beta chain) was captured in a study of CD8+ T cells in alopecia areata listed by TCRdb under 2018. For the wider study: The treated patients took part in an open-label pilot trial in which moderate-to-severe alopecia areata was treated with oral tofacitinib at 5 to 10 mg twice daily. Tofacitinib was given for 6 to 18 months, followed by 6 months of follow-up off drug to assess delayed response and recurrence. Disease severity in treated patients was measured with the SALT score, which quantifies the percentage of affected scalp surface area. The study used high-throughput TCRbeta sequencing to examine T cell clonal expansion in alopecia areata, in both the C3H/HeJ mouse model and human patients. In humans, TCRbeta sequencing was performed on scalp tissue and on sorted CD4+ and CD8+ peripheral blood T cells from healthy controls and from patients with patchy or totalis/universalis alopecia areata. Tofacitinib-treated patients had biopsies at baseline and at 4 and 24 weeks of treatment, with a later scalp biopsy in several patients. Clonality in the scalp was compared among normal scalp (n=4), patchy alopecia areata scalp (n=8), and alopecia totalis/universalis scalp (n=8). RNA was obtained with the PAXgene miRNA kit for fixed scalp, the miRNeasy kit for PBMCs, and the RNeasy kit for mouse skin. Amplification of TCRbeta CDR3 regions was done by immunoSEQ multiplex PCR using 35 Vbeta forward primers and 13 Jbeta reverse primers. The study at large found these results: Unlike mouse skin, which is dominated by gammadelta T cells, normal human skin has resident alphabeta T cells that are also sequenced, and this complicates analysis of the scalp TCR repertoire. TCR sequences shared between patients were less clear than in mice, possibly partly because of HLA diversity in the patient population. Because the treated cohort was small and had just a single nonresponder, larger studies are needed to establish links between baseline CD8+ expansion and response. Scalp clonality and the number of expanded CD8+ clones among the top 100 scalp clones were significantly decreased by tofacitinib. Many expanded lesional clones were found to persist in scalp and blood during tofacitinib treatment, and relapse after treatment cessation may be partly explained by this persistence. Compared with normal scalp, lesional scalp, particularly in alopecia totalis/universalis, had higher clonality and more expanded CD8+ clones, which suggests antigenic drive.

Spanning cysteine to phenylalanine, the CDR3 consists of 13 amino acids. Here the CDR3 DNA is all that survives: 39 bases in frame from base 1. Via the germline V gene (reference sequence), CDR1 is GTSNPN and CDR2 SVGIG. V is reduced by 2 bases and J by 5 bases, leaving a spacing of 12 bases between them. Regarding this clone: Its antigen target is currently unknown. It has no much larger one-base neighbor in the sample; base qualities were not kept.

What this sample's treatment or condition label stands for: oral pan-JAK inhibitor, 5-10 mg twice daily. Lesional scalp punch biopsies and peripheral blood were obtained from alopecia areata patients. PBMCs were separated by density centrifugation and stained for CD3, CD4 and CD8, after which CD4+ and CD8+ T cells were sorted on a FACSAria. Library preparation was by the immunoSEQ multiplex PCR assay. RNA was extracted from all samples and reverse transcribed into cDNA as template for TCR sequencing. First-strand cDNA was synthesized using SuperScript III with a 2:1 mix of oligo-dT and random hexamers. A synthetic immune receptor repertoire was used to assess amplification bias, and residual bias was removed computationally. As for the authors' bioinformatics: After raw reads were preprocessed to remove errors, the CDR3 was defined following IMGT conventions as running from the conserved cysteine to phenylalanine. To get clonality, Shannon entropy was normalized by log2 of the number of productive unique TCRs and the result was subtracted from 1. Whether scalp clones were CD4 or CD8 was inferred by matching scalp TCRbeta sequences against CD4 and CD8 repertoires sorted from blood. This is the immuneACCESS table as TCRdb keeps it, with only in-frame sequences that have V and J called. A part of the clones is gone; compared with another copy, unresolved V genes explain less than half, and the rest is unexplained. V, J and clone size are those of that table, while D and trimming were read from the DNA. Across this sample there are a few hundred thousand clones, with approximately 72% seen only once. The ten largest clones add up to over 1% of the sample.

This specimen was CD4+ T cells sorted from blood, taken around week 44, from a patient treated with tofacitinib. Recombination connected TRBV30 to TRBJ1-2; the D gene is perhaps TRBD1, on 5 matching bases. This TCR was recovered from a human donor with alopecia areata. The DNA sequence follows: TGTGCCTGGAGTTTTAGGGGTGGGTATGGCTACACCTTC. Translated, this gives CAWSFRGGYGYTF.